These 27 T cell receptor beta chains came from one sample sequenced in a study of OX40 agonist ivuxolimab in advanced cancers. TCRdb keeps only in-frame clones here, not all; method: immunoSEQ multiplex PCR. Here the sample spans more than 50,000 clones, 75% to 85% being singletons. The sample was CD4+ or CD8+ T cells sorted from blood, taken in a trial of the OX40 agonist ivuxolimab. All receptors come from an adult with an advanced solid tumor such as melanoma, head and neck, liver or kidney cancer.

This clone came up once. The chain uses TRBV6-5 and TRBJ1-5; D is unclear. The germline V gene has CDR1 MNHEY and CDR2 SVGAGI. CDR3 size: 10 residues. CDR3 region: CAAGNQPQHF. The CDR3 region has the DNA TGTGCAGCGGGCAATCAGCCCCAGCATTTT.

The V call is TRBV4-1, the J call TRBJ2-2; TRBD1 matches 9 bases. Trimming at V came to 4 bases and at J to 2 bases, leaving 2 bases not matched to a gene. The germline V gene has CDR1 MGHRA and CDR2 YSYEKL. The CDR3 runs to 15 residues. The CDR3 nucleotides read TGCGCCAGCAGCCTGGGACAGGGTAACACCGGGGAGCTGTTTTTT. Translation: CASSLGQGNTGELFF.

The chain has TRBV10-3 and TRBJ2-3; D is undetermined. The V gene's germline CDR1 is ENHRY and CDR2 SYGVKD. The CDR3 contains 13 residues. The V end was cut by 7 bases, the J end by 7 bases, with 15 bases between. The CDR3 sequence is CAINLDPTHTQYF. The CDR3 bases are TGTGCCATCAACCTTGACCCGACTCATACGCAGTATTTT.

A single count supports this clone. This chain links TRBV19 with TRBJ1-5, with 9 bases that match TRBD1. Germline V gene lookup returns CDR1 LNHDA and CDR2 SQIVND (reference sequence). The ends lost 5 bases at V and 4 bases at J; junction bases unmatched: 15. This CDR3 spans 18 amino acids. The DNA for the CDR3 is TGTGCCAGTAGTTCTCATGGGACAGGGACGCGGTTTAATCAGCCCCAGCATTTT. Amino acids: CASSSHGTGTRFNQPQHF.

This clone occurred once. J is TRBJ2-1 and V is TRBV7-8, with 12 bases fitting TRBD2. The CDR3 is 14 amino acids. Looked up from germline, CDR1 is SGHVS and CDR2 is FQNEAQ. The J segment lost 6 bases and the V segment lost 7 bases, leaving 4 bases of the junction unmatched. The CDR3 spells CASNPSGGANEQFF. The CDR3 DNA is TGTGCCAGCAACCCTAGCGGGGGGGCCAATGAGCAGTTCTTC. Together with reference TRBV7-8 and TRBJ2-1, the CDR3 gives the full variable domain: GAGVSQSPRYKVAKRGQDVALRCDPISGHVSLFWYQQALGQGPEFLTYFQNEAQLDKSGLPSDRFFAERPEGSVSTLKIQRTQQEDSAVYLCASNPSGGANEQFFGPGTRLTVL.

J is TRBJ1-1 and V is TRBV27, with 7 bases aligning to TRBD1. With V trimmed by 2 bases and J by 3 bases, 3 bases remained unmatched. CDR1 MNHEY and CDR2 SMNVEV come from the germline V gene (reference sequence). CDR3 size: 14 residues. In DNA form, the CDR3 reads TGTGCCAGCAGTTTAAGGGGGCTTTACACTGAAGCTTTCTTT. Translating gives CASSLRGLYTEAFF.

V is TRBV9 and J is TRBJ2-7; the match to TRBD2 covers 8 bases. Per the germline V gene, CDR1 is SGDLS and CDR2 is YYNGEE. The CDR3 consists of 15 residues. With V trimmed by 1 base and J by 5 bases, 8 bases remained unmatched. CDR3 protein: CASSVNGAGVHEQYF. CDR3 in DNA: TGTGCCAGCAGCGTAAACGGAGCGGGGGTCCACGAGCAGTACTTC.

The chain is built from TRBV28 and TRBJ1-2; 7 bases are a match to TRBD1. Germline lookup yields CDR1 MDHEN and CDR2 SYDVKM. With 10 bases clipped from V and 4 bases from J, the junction kept 9 bases outside the gene matches. This CDR3 spans 13 amino acids. CDR3 DNA sequence: TGTGCCACCACCCCGGGACAGCCCTATGGCTACACCTTC. Translation: CATTPGQPYGYTF.

V usage is TRBV15 and J usage is TRBJ2-3; maybe TRBD2 (5 bases). The CDR3 has 13 amino acids. The V and J ends lost 10 bases and 1 base respectively, with 12 bases between them. In germline, CDR1 is LNHNV, CDR2 YYDKDF (reference sequence). For the CDR3, the DNA is TGTGCCATCCAAACCGGGGGCACAGATACGCAGTATTTT. Its translation: CAIQTGGTDTQYF.

CDR3 in DNA: TGCGCCAGCAGCCAAGATCGTGACTCTTCGAACACCGGGGAGCTGTTTTTT. Translation gives CASSQDRDSSNTGELFF. This chain uses TRBV4-1 with TRBJ2-2, with D hard to call. The V and J ends lost 0 bases and 0 bases respectively, with 11 bases between them. Germline CDR1 reads MGHRA; CDR2 reads YSYEKL. This CDR3 comprises 17 residues.

J is TRBJ2-2 and V is TRBV18; D is possibly TRBD1 (6 bases). V dropped 5 bases and J dropped 1 base, with 11 bases sitting between them. Germline values: CDR1 KGHSH, CDR2 LQKENI. CDR3 length: 15 amino acids. The CDR3 bases are TGTGCCAGCTCAACCGGGACACAGAACACCGGGGAGCTGTTTTTT. Its protein is CASSTGTQNTGELFF.

The sample holds a few counts of this clone. The V and J genes are TRBV9 and TRBJ1-1, with D hard to call. CDR3 size: 13 residues. The V gene's germline CDR1 is SGDLS and CDR2 YYNGEE. The germline V and J ends were trimmed by 3 bases and 2 bases, with 8 bases remaining between them. The CDR3 reads CASSAGPNTEAFF. CDR3 in DNA: TGTGCCAGCAGCGCGGGTCCCAACACTGAAGCTTTCTTT.

The chain carries TRBV6-4 and TRBJ2-2, with TRBD2 identical over 8 bases. The ends lost 5 bases at V and 3 bases at J; junction bases unmatched: 5. The CDR3 is 15 residues long. Per germline, CDR1 MRHNA and CDR2 SNTAGT. The CDR3: CASSISGADTGELFF. The DNA of the CDR3 is TGTGCCAGCAGTATTAGCGGGGCCGACACCGGGGAGCTGTTTTTT.

The chain has TRBV2 and TRBJ1-6; D gene uncertain. Trimming took off 3 bases at V and 7 bases at J, with 13 bases between the two ends. CDR1 is SNHLY and CDR2 is FYNNEI in the germline V gene. This CDR3 comprises 15 residues. CDR3 nucleotide sequence: TGTGCCAGCAGTGAGCTTACGGTTTTGAATTCACCCCTCCACTTT. Its translation is CASSELTVLNSPLHF.

The chain employs TRBV5-6 and TRBJ2-7; 11 nucleotides agree with TRBD1. The CDR3 length is 15 residues. Trimming cost V 4 bases and J 6 bases; bases outside gene matches: 9. CDR1 and CDR2 from the germline V gene are SGHDT and YYEEEE. CDR3 protein: CASSLPGTGGREQYF. The CDR3 DNA is TGTGCCAGCAGCCTGCCCGGGACAGGGGGTCGCGAGCAGTACTTC.

The CDR3 loop reads CASTVDVRYGYTF. Here the CDR3 DNA reads TGTGCCAGCACCGTCGACGTGCGCTATGGCTACACCTTC. The chain recombines TRBV6-1 with TRBJ1-2; D unresolved. CDR1 is MNHNS and CDR2 is SASEGT in the germline V gene. V was clipped by 7 bases and J by 4 bases, with 13 bases between them. The CDR3 covers 13 residues.

The chain has TRBV7-8 and TRBJ2-7; D ambiguous. Germline V lookup: CDR1 SGHVS, CDR2 FQNEAQ. The length of the CDR3 is 16 residues. Trimming left V 0 bases short and J 0 bases short, with 12 bases between. The CDR3 DNA is TGTGCCAGCAGCTTAGCGACCACTGGGGTCTCCTACGAGCAGTACTTC. Protein: CASSLATTGVSYEQYF.

The genes are TRBV7-2 and TRBJ2-5; 7 bases are shared with TRBD1. The J call could be wrong; TRBJ2-7 is a better fit for the DNA end. Germline CDR1 and CDR2: SGHTA and FQGNSA. The length of the CDR3 is 14 residues. The CDR3 DNA is TGTGCCAGCAGCTTAGACGGGACAGCTCACGAGCAGTACTTC. It translates to CASSLDGTAHEQYF.

The gene calls are TRBV5-1 and TRBJ1-2; the D gene is possibly TRBD1 (6 bases). CDR1 SGHRS and CDR2 YFSETQ come from the germline V gene. CDR3 size: 14 residues. The germline V and J ends were trimmed by 4 bases and 2 bases, with 12 bases remaining between them. The CDR3 DNA sequence: TGCGCCAGCAGCAGCAGGGGTAGGAACTATGGCTACACCTTC. Amino acid sequence: CASSSRGRNYGYTF.

The chain joins TRBV4-2 to TRBJ2-1, with 10 bases identical to TRBD2. The CDR3 length is 16 residues. Germline trimming cut 5 bases from V and 5 bases from J; bases unmatched to any gene: 9. CDR1 and CDR2 from the germline V gene are LGHNA and YNFKEQ. This CDR3 is CASSSLGAGGNNEQFF. CDR3 in DNA: TGTGCCAGCAGCTCGCTGGGAGCGGGGGGGAACAATGAGCAGTTCTTC.

The chain combines TRBV10-3 with TRBJ1-2; D is unclear. Trimming cost V 4 bases and J 4 bases, with 7 bases left between them. Germline assignment: CDR1 ENHRY and CDR2 SYGVKD. The CDR3 has 12 amino acids. The CDR3 protein is CAISAGTYGYTF. In nucleotides, the CDR3 is TGTGCCATCAGTGCCGGCACCTATGGCTACACCTTC.

J is TRBJ2-1 and V is TRBV6-1, with D perhaps TRBD2 (5 bases). With 1 base removed from V and 9 bases from J, the gap between germline ends came to 13 bases. The length of the CDR3 is 14 residues. Germline values: CDR1 MNHNS, CDR2 SASEGT. The CDR3 spells CASSEELGALEQFF. CDR3 nucleotide sequence: TGTGCCAGCAGTGAAGAACTAGGTGCTCTTGAGCAGTTCTTC.

The rearrangement links TRBV7-9 to TRBJ2-3, with 10 bases lining up with TRBD1. CDR1 is SEHNR and CDR2 is FQNEAQ in the germline V gene (reference sequence). The CDR3 contains 18 residues. Trimming took 3 bases from V and 0 from J; bases not matched to a gene: 9. The CDR3 DNA is TGTGCCAGCAGCTTTGGGACAGGGGTACTGCCTAGCACAGATACGCAGTATTTT. Translated, it gives CASSFGTGVLPSTDTQYF.

The chain couples TRBV6-1 to TRBJ2-1; 7 bases match TRBD1. The junction had 3 bases not matched to a gene; V was cut back by 2 bases and J by 2 bases. The CDR3 contains 15 residues. Germline-derived CDR1 and CDR2 are MNHNS and SASEGT. The CDR3 DNA follows: TGTGCCAGCAGTGAAATGCAGGGGGCCTACAATGAGCAGTTCTTC. This sequence encodes CASSEMQGAYNEQFF.

The genes are TRBV5-1 and TRBJ2-3, with 10 bases identical to TRBD2. V gave up 4 bases and J gave up 4 bases; unmatched junction bases: 3. The CDR3 totals 14 residues. The germline gives CDR1 SGHRS, CDR2 YFSETQ. Here the CDR3 DNA reads TGCGCCAGCAGCGGCACTAGCGGGGCAGATACGCAGTATTTT. This gives the protein CASSGTSGADTQYF. Full variable domain (outside the CDR3, taken from reference TRBV5-1 and TRBJ2-3): KAGVTQTPRYLIKTRGQQVTLSCSPISGHRSVSWYQQTPGQGLQFLFEYFSETQRNKGNFPGRFSGRQFSNSRSEMNVSTLELGDSALYLCASSGTSGADTQYFGPGTRLTVL.

The rearrangement links TRBV5-4 to TRBJ1-2; tentatively, D is TRBD1 (5 bases). Germline CDR1 reads SGHNT; CDR2 reads YYREEE (reference sequence). V gave up 4 bases and J gave up 5 bases, with 24 bases separating them. This CDR3 comprises 17 residues. The CDR3: CASSDLYQRGAAYGYTF. CDR3 nucleotide sequence: TGTGCCAGCAGCGACCTTTACCAACGTGGGGCGGCTTATGGCTACACCTTC.

J is TRBJ1-6 and V is TRBV7-2, with unresolved D. V dropped 3 bases and J dropped 15 bases, with 15 bases sitting between them. Germline V gene data show CDR1 as SGHTA and CDR2 as FQGNSA. The CDR3 loop spans 13 amino acids. DNA for the CDR3: TGTGCCAGCAGCTTTCCCGGTAGGGCTCTCCTCCACTTT. This translates into CASSFPGRALLHF.